The rows below give T cell receptor beta chains drawn from one sample of a study of blood T cell repertoires in COVID-19. Measured with immunoSEQ multiplex PCR; TCRdb has only the in-frame clones, and not every one. This table holds more than 75,000 clones, approximately 86% found once. Input material: peripheral blood. These receptors came from a man older than 75 with active or convalescent COVID-19. CDR3s include the opening cysteine and the closing phenylalanine or tryptophan. Each record gives: clone size, J gene, CDR3 length, V gene, D gene, CDR3 DNA, CDR3 protein. D genes are given only for firm matches. Clone size is stated in some rows and not others, as once, few, many or a class when expanded.

-,TRBJ1-5,18,TRBV6-1,TRBD1,TGTGCCAGCAGTGAAGCGTGGGGGACAGGGATAAGCAATCAGCCCCAGCATTTT,CASSEAWGTGISNQPQHF
-,TRBJ1-1,17,TRBV19,-,TGTGCCAGTAGTATTCGGCGACAGAGCCCGATGAACACTGAAGCTTTCTTT,CASSIRRQSPMNTEAFF
-,TRBJ2-7,12,TRBV2,-,TGTGCCAGCAGTGGGCTAGGCCACGAGCAGTACTTC,CASSGLGHEQYF
-,TRBJ1-4,16,TRBV5-6,TRBD1,TGTGCCAGCAGCTCCCGGGACACAGGGGTAATGGGAAAACTGTTTTTT,CASSSRDTGVMGKLFF
-,TRBJ1-2,16,TRBV2,TRBD1,TGTGCCAGCAATGCTAGGGACAGGGATGTCCTGGAGGGCTACACCTTC,CASNARDRDVLEGYTF
-,TRBJ2-1,16,TRBV15,TRBD1,TGTGCCACCAGCAATCTGACAGGGGGTTTCGACAATGAGCAGTTCTTC,CATSNLTGGFDNEQFF
-,TRBJ2-7,14,TRBV7-3,TRBD1,TGTGCCAGCAGCCCGGGACAGGGGGCCAACGAGCAGTACTTC,CASSPGQGANEQYF
-,TRBJ2-6,17,TRBV5-6,-,TGTGCCAGCAGGGACGGGACAACCTCTTTTGGGGCCAACGTCCTGACTTTC,CASRDGTTSFGANVLTF
once,TRBJ2-3,15,TRBV7-3,TRBD1,TGTGCCAGCAGCCGACAGGGACCCCCACCGGATACGCAGTATTTT,CASSRQGPPPDTQYF
-,TRBJ1-2,12,TRBV6-5,-,TGTGCCAGCAGTTACTTTGGGAGCGGCTACACCTTC,CASSYFGSGYTF
-,TRBJ1-4,15,TRBV9,TRBD1,TGTGCCAGCAGCCCGTCCGGGACAGTTAATGAAAAACTGTTTTTT,CASSPSGTVNEKLFF
-,TRBJ1-1,14,TRBV25-1,-,TGTGCCAGCAGTGGACACTGGATCCGGACTGAAGCTTTCTTT,CASSGHWIRTEAFF
-,TRBJ1-3,15,TRBV25-1,TRBD1,TGTGCCAGCAGCGAACCGAGGACAGGGGGAAACACCATATATTTT,CASSEPRTGGNTIYF
once,TRBJ2-5,17,TRBV5-1,TRBD2,TGCGCCAGCAGCTTGGGAGCGGGAGGGCCGGGTGCAGAGACCCAGTACTTC,CASSLGAGGPGAETQYF
-,TRBJ2-1,15,TRBV5-4,TRBD2,TGTGCCAGCAGCAAAACTAGCGCTGACCGAGATGAGCAGTTCTTC,CASSKTSADRDEQFF
-,TRBJ2-1,11,TRBV7-9,-,TGTGCCAGCAGCTCGAGCTATGAGCAGTTCTTC,CASSSSYEQFF
-,TRBJ2-1,13,TRBV5-1,TRBD2,TGCGCCAGCAGACTAGCGGACCTCGGGGAGCAGTTCTTC,CASRLADLGEQFF
-,TRBJ2-3,18,TRBV4-3,TRBD2,TGCGCCAGCAGCCAAGATTTAGCTAGCGGGAGTGAAACAGATACGCAGTATTTT,CASSQDLASGSETDTQYF
-,TRBJ1-2,13,TRBV4-2,-,TGTGCCAGCAGCCTTCCCGAGGGGGACGGCTACACCTTC,CASSLPEGDGYTF
medium-sized,TRBJ2-1,13,TRBV5-4,TRBD2,TGTGCCGCGTCTAGCGGAACCTACAATGAGCAGTTCTTC,CAASSGTYNEQFF
-,TRBJ1-2,16,TRBV21-1,-,TGTGCCAGCAGCCCTCAAGCCAGGGGAATGGACTATGGCTACACCTTC,CASSPQARGMDYGYTF
-,TRBJ2-1,14,TRBV10-3,TRBD2,TGTGCCATCAATGAGCGGGAGCTCTACAATGAGCAGTTCTTC,CAINERELYNEQFF
-,TRBJ2-3,14,TRBV9,TRBD2,TGTGCCAGCAGCGCCGGGACTACGTCAGATACGCAGTATTTT,CASSAGTTSDTQYF
-,TRBJ2-5,11,TRBV18,-,TGTGCCAGCTCAGGCGGTGAGACCCAGTACTTC,CASSGGETQYF
-,TRBJ2-1,15,TRBV5-1,TRBD2,TGCGCCAGCAGCCTTGGACTAGCGGGGAAGAATGAGCAGTTCTTC,CASSLGLAGKNEQFF
once,TRBJ2-7,13,TRBV4-1,-,TGCGCCAGCAGCCAGGGCAGGGGAGACGAGCAGTACTTC,CASSQGRGDEQYF
-,TRBJ2-7,13,TRBV6-5,-,TGTGCCACCTCCGAACAGGGCGAACGCGAGCAGTACTTC,CATSEQGEREQYF
-,TRBJ2-3,14,TRBV2,-,TGTGCCAGCAGTTTAGCGGATAGCACAGATACGCAGTATTTT,CASSLADSTDTQYF
-,TRBJ1-3,16,TRBV28,-,TGTGCCAGCAATGAGGGGGGGGCGAACTCTGGAAACACCATATATTTT,CASNEGGANSGNTIYF
-,TRBJ2-3,16,TRBV28,-,TGTGCCAGCAGTTTAAGCCCCCGACAGACCACAGATACGCAGTATTTT,CASSLSPRQTTDTQYF
-,TRBJ1-4,13,TRBV18,TRBD1,TGTGCCAGCTCACCGAACCAAGGACAGGAACTGTTTTTT,CASSPNQGQELFF
-,TRBJ2-7,14,TRBV4-3,-,TGCGCCAGCAGCCAAGGGGCAGCCTCCTACGAGCAGTACTTC,CASSQGAASYEQYF
few,TRBJ2-7,13,TRBV19,-,TGTGCCAGTAGTAAACCGGACAGCTACGAGCAGTACTTC,CASSKPDSYEQYF
-,TRBJ2-4,15,TRBV12-5,-,TGTGCTAGTGCAATCTCAGACAGGTACACGAACATTCAGTACTTC,CASAISDRYTNIQYF
once,TRBJ2-7,16,TRBV7-6,TRBD2,TGTGCCAGCAGCGGGACTAGCGGGAGTCCCTCCTACGAGCAGTACTTC,CASSGTSGSPSYEQYF
-,TRBJ1-2,16,TRBV6-1,-,TGTGCCAGCAGTGAAGGGGATGGACACCGGAGCTATGGCTACACCTTC,CASSEGDGHRSYGYTF
-,TRBJ1-5,15,TRBV6-5,TRBD1,TGTGCCAGCATTTGGGACAGGGGGAGCAATCAGCCCCAGCATTTT,CASIWDRGSNQPQHF
once,TRBJ1-5,12,TRBV19,TRBD1,TGTGCCAGCACGACAGGGGTTCAGCCCCAGCATTTT,CASTTGVQPQHF
-,TRBJ2-1,17,TRBV7-8,TRBD2,TGTGCCAGCAGCCTGTTCGATTGGGCGGGAGGCCACAATGAGCAGTTCTTC,CASSLFDWAGGHNEQFF
-,TRBJ1-3,15,TRBV10-3,-,TGTGCCATCACTCCCTTTGGGCCTGCTGGAAACACCATATATTTT,CAITPFGPAGNTIYF